This passage covers 10 T cell receptor beta chains from one sample sequenced in a study of blood T cell repertoires in COVID-19. Generated by immunoSEQ multiplex PCR, the TCRdb table keeps only in-frame clones and is missing some. The table shows 400,000 to 550,000 clones, with roughly nine tenths occurring only once. Sequencing was carried out using PBMCs or T cells enriched from blood (not recorded which). These receptors originate from a woman aged 18-35 years with acute COVID-19.

This chain connects TRBV15 to TRBJ2-7; D uncertain. V was trimmed by 5 bases and J by 1 base, leaving 9 bases between them. CDR3 length equals 13 residues. Germline assignment: CDR1 LNHNV and CDR2 YYDKDF (reference sequence). The CDR3 DNA sequence: TGTGCCACCAGCTACCGAGGATCCTACGAGCAGTACTTC. Its protein is CATSYRGSYEQYF.

The rearrangement links TRBV7-2 to TRBJ2-1; 10 bases are a match to TRBD2. The length of the CDR3 is 15 residues. Germline CDR1 SGHTA, CDR2 FQGNSA. The trim removed 1 base at V and 9 bases at J, leaving 6 bases unmatched. The CDR3 loop reads CASSLGLAGAGEQFF. CDR3 bases: TGTGCCAGCAGCTTAGGGCTAGCGGGAGCCGGTGAGCAGTTCTTC.

The chain combines TRBV12-5 with TRBJ1-3; D is ambiguous. CDR1 is LGHNT, CDR2 FRNRAP, per germline. The CDR3 runs to 13 residues. V was clipped by 6 bases and J by 0 bases, with 6 bases between them. CDR3 coding DNA: TGTGCTAGTGGCCAGAACTCTGGAAACACCATATATTTT. Encoded protein: CASGQNSGNTIYF.

The CDR3 DNA is TGCGCCAGCAGCCAAACTAGATCGCCAGGGGATATCGGAGAGCAGTACTTC. Residues: CASSQTRSPGDIGEQYF. The chain links TRBV4-3 to TRBJ2-7; tentatively, D is TRBD1 (6 bases). Looked up from germline, CDR1 is LGHNA and CDR2 is YSLEER. The CDR3 has 17 amino acids. Trimming removed 2 bases from V and 7 bases from J, with 24 bases in between.

V is TRBV7-2 and J is TRBJ1-4; TRBD1 aligns across 7 bases. The V segment lost 4 bases and the J segment 6 bases; nucleotides outside the gene matches: 11. Germline V gene data show CDR1 as SGHTA and CDR2 as FQGNSA. This CDR3 has 16 residues. The CDR3 nucleotides are TGTGCCAGCAGCTCGAGGATGGGACAGCCTTATGAAAAACTGTTTTTT. Protein sequence: CASSSRMGQPYEKLFF.

The chain joins TRBV7-9 to TRBJ2-7, with D possibly matching TRBD1 (6 bases). This CDR3 spans 15 amino acids. The germline V gene has CDR1 SEHNR and CDR2 FQNEAQ (reference sequence). Trimming removed 2 bases from V and 1 base from J, with 12 bases in between. This CDR3 is CASSLKTGASYEQYF. DNA for the CDR3: TGTGCCAGCAGCTTAAAGACAGGAGCTTCCTACGAGCAGTACTTC.

V and J are TRBV5-4 and TRBJ2-2, with a weak D call TRBD1 (6 bases). The germline V and J ends were trimmed by 3 bases and 6 bases, with 15 bases remaining between them. Germline loops: CDR1 SGHNT, CDR2 YYREEE (reference sequence). The CDR3 contains 15 residues. CDR3 loop: CASSSGQRGSGELFF. The CDR3 bases are TGTGCCAGCAGCTCAGGACAGAGGGGCTCCGGGGAGCTGTTTTTT.

In the case of this clone: The germline gene is not matched at one end of the junction; a read error may be the cause. The chain recombines TRBV3-1 (or the pseudogene TRBV3-2) with TRBJ1-2, with a tentative D call TRBD1 (6 bases). This CDR3 spans 12 amino acids. Per the germline V gene, CDR1 is LGHDT and CDR2 is YNNKEL (reference sequence). The CDR3 spells CASNTGNSGYTF. The CDR3 DNA sequence: TGTGCCAGCAACACAGGGAACTCTGGCTACACCTTC.

J is TRBJ1-2 and V is TRBV15; D might be TRBD1 (6 bases). V gave up 4 bases and J gave up 8 bases, with 14 bases separating them. In germline, CDR1 is LNHNV, CDR2 YYDKDF (reference sequence). The CDR3 extends over 13 amino acids. This CDR3 reads CATSTRTVAGYTF. CDR3 in DNA: TGTGCCACCAGCACACGGACAGTCGCGGGCTACACCTTC. Full variable domain (missing parts from reference TRBV15 and TRBJ1-2): DAMVIQNPRYQVTQFGKPVTLSCSQTLNHNVMYWYQQKSSQAPKLLFHYYDKDFNNEADTPDNFQSRRPNTSFCFLDIRSPGLGDTAMYLCATSTRTVAGYTFGSGTRLTVV.

The CDR3 is CASSIGRGGFEAFF. The CDR3, as DNA: TGTGCCAGTAGTATCGGGAGGGGAGGGTTTGAAGCTTTCTTT. The genes are TRBV19 and TRBJ1-1; a possible D gene is TRBD1 (5 bases). Germline V gene data show CDR1 as LNHDA and CDR2 as SQIVND (reference sequence). V was clipped by 3 bases and J by 7 bases, with 15 bases between them. The CDR3 is 14 residues long.